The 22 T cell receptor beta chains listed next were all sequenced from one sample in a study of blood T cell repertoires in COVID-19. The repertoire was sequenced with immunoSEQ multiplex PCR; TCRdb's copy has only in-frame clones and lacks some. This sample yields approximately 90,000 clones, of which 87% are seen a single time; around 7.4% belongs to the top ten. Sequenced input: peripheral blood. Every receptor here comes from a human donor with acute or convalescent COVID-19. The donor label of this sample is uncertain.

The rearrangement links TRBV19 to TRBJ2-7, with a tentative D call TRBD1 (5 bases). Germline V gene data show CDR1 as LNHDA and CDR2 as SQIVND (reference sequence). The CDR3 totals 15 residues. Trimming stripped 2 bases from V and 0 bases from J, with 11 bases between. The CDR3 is CASSISWGLSYEQYF. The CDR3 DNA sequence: TGTGCCAGTAGTATAAGTTGGGGCCTCTCCTACGAGCAGTACTTC.

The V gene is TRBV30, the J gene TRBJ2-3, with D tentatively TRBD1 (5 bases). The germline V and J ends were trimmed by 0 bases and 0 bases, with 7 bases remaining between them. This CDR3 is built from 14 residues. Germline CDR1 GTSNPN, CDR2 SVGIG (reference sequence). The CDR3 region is CAWSVGVSTDTQYF. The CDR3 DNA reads TGTGCCTGGAGTGTAGGGGTGAGCACAGATACGCAGTATTTT.

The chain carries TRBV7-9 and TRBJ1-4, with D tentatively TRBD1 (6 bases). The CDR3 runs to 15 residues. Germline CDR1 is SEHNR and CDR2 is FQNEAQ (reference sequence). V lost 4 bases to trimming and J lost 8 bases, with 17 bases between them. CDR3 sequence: CASSYTGSLGEKLFF. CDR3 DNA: TGTGCCAGCAGCTATACAGGGTCTCTAGGGGAAAAACTGTTTTTT.

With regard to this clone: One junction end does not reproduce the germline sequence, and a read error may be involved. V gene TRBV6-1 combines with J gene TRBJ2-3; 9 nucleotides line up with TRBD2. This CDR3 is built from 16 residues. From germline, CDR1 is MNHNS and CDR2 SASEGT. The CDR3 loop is CASGEFGGGGADTQYF. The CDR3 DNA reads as TGTGCCAGCGGTGAATTTGGCGGGGGGGGAGCAGATACGCAGTATTTT.

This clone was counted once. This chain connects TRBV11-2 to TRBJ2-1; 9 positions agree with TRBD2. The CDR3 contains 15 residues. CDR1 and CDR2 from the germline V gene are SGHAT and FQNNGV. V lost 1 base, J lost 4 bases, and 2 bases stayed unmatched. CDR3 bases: TGTGCCAGCAGCTTAGTAGCGGGGGTGTACAATGAGCAGTTCTTC. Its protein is CASSLVAGVYNEQFF.

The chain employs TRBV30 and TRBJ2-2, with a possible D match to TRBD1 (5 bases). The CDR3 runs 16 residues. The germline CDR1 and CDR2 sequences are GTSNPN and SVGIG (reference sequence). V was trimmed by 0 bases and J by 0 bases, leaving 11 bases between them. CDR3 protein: CAWSVLGAANTGELFF. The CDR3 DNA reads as TGTGCCTGGAGTGTCCTAGGGGCCGCGAACACCGGGGAGCTGTTTTTT.

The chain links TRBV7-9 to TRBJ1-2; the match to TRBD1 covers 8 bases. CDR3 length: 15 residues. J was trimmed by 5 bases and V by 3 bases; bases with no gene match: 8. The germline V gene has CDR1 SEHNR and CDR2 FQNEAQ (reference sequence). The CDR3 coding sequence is TGTGCCAGCAGCTTTACAGGGGGAAATCCGTATGGCTACACCTTC. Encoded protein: CASSFTGGNPYGYTF. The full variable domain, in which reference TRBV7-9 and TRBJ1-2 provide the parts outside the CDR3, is DTGVSQNPRHKITKRGQNVTFRCDPISEHNRLYWYRQTLGQGPEFLTYFQNEAQLEKSRLLSDRFSAERPKGSFSTLEIQRTEQGDSAMYLCASSFTGGNPYGYTFGSGTRLTVV.

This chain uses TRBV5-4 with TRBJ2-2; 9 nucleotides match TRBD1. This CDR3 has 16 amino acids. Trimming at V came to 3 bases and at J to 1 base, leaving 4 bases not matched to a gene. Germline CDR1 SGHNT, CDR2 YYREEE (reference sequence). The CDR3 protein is CASSWGQGGNTGELFF. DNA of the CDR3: TGTGCCAGCAGCTGGGGACAGGGAGGGAACACCGGGGAGCTGTTTTTT. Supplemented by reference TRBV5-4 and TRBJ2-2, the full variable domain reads ETGVTQSPTHLIKTRGQQVTLRCSSQSGHNTVSWYQQALGQGPQFIFQYYREEENGRGNFPPRFSGLQFPNYSSELNVNALELDDSALYLCASSWGQGGNTGELFFGEGSRLTVL.

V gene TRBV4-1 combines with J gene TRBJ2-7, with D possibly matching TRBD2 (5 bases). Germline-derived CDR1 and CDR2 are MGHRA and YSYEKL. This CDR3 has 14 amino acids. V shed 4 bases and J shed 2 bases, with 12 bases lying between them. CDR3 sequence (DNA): TGCGCCAGCAGCCCATCGGGGAATCCCTACGAGCAGTACTTC. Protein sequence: CASSPSGNPYEQYF.

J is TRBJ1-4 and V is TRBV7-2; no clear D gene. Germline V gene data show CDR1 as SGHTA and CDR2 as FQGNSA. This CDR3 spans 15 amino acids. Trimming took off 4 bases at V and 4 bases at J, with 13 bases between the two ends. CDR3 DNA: TGTGCCAGCAGCTCAGCACAGAGAAGTAATGAAAAACTGTTTTTT. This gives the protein CASSSAQRSNEKLFF.

The CDR3 nucleotides read TGTGCCAGCAGTTCGGACAGCCCGAGCTCTGGAAACACCATATATTTT. Translated, it gives CASSSDSPSSGNTIYF. The V call is TRBV28, the J call TRBJ1-3, with a possible D match to TRBD1 (6 bases). Germline CDR1 MDHEN, CDR2 SYDVKM. This CDR3 comprises 16 residues. V was cut by 4 bases and J by 0 bases, with 13 bases left in between.

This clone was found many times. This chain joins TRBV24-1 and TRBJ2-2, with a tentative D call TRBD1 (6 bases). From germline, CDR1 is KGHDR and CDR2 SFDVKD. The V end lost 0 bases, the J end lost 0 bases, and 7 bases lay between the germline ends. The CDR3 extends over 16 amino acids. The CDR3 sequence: CATSDLAGANTGELFF. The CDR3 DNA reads TGTGCCACCAGTGATTTGGCAGGGGCGAACACCGGGGAGCTGTTTTTT.

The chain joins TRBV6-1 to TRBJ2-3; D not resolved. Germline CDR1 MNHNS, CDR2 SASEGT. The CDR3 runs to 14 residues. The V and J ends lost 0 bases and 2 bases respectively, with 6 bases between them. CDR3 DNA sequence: TGTGCCAGCAGTGAAGCCCAATTCACAGATACGCAGTATTTT. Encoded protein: CASSEAQFTDTQYF.

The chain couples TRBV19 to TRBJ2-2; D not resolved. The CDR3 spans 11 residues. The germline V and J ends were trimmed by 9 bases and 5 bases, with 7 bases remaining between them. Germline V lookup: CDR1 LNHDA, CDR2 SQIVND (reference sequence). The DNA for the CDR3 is TGTGCCAGCGAGACAACCGGGGAGCTGTTTTTT. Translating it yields CASETTGELFF.

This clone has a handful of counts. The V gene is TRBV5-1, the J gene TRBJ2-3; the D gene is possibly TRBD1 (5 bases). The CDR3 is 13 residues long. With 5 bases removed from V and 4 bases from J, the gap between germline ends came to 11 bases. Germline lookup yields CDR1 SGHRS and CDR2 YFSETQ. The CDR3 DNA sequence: TGCGCCAGCAGGCAGGGCATAGCAGATACGCAGTATTTT. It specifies CASRQGIADTQYF.

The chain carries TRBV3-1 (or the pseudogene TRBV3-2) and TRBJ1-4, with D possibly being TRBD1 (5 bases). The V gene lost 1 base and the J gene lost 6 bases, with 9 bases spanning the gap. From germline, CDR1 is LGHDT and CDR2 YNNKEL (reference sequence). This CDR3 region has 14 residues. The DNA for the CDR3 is TGTGCCAGCAGCCAAGCGTCAGGGTATGAAAAACTGTTTTTT. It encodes CASSQASGYEKLFF.

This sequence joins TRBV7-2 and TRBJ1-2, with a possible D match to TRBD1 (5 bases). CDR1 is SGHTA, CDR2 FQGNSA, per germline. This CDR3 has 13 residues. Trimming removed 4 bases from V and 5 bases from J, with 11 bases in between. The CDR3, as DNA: TGTGCCAGCAGCTCGGGGGGACGGTATGGCTACACCTTC. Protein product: CASSSGGRYGYTF. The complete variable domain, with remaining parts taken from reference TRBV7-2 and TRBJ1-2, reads GAGVSQSPSNKVTEKGKDVELRCDPISGHTALYWYRQSLGQGLEFLIYFQGNSAPDKSGLPSDRFSAERTGGSVSTLTIQRTQQEDSAVYLCASSSGGRYGYTFGSGTRLTVV.

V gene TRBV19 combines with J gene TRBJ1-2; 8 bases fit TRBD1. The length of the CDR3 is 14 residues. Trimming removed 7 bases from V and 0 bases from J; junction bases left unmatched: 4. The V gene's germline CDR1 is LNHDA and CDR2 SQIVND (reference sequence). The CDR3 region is CASTAQGANYGYTF. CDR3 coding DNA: TGTGCCAGTACCGCACAGGGGGCTAACTATGGCTACACCTTC. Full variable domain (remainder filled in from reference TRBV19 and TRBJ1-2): DGGITQSPKYLFRKEGQNVTLSCEQNLNHDAMYWYRQDPGQGLRLIYYSQIVNDFQKGDIAEGYSVSREKKESFPLTVTSAQKNPTAFYLCASTAQGANYGYTFGSGTRLTVV.

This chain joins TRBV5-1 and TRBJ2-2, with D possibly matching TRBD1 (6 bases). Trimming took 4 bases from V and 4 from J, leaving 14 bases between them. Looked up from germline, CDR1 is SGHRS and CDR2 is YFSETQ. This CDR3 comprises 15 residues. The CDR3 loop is CASSPSGTTTGELFF. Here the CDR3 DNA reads TGCGCCAGCAGCCCCTCCGGGACAACCACCGGGGAGCTGTTTTTT. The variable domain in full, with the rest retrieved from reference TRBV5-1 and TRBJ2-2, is KAGVTQTPRYLIKTRGQQVTLSCSPISGHRSVSWYQQTPGQGLQFLFEYFSETQRNKGNFPGRFSGRQFSNSRSEMNVSTLELGDSALYLCASSPSGTTTGELFFGEGSRLTVL.

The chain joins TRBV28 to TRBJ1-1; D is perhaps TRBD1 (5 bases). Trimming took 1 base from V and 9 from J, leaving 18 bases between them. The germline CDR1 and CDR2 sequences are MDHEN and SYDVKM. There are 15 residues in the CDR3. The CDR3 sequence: CASSLFRTSGGKAFF. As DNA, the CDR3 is TGTGCCAGCAGTTTATTCAGGACAAGTGGGGGGAAAGCTTTCTTT.

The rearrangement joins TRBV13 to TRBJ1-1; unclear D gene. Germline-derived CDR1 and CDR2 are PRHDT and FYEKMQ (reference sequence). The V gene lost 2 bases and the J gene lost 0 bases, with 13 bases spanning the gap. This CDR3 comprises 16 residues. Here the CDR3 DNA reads TGTGCCAGCAGCTTACGCGTCGTGCCTATGAACACTGAAGCTTTCTTT. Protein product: CASSLRVVPMNTEAFF.

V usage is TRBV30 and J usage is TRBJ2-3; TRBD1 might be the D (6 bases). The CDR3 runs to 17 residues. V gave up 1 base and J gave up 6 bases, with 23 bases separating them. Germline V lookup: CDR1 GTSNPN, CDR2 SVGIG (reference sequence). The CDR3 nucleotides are TGTGCCTGGAGTGCCATAACGGGACACTTTAAGGGGGATACGCAGTATTTT. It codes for CAWSAITGHFKGDTQYF.